The 12 T cell receptor beta chains presented below share a single source sample, sequenced in a study of blood T cell repertoires in COVID-19. Method: immunoSEQ multiplex PCR; TCRdb's copy keeps in-frame clones and lacks some. The table lists over 200,000 clones, 75% to 90% of them singletons. Material for sequencing was peripheral blood. The receptors stem from a woman between 40 and 50 years old with acute or convalescent COVID-19.

This rearrangement joins TRBV19 to TRBJ1-5, with a possible D match to TRBD1 (5 bases). With 5 bases removed from V and 5 bases from J, the gap between germline ends came to 10 bases. CDR3 length: 13 residues. The germline gives CDR1 LNHDA, CDR2 SQIVND (reference sequence). The CDR3 protein is CASSATVDQPQHF. The CDR3 DNA follows: TGTGCCAGTAGTGCGACAGTGGATCAGCCCCAGCATTTT.

The genes are TRBV5-1 and TRBJ2-3; D might be TRBD2 (5 bases). CDR1 is SGHRS and CDR2 is YFSETQ in the germline V gene. The CDR3 contains 14 residues. V was pared by 2 bases and J by 4 bases, with 11 bases between. The CDR3 DNA reads as TGCGCCAGCAGCTTAGGTCGGGGTTCAGATACGCAGTATTTT. It encodes CASSLGRGSDTQYF.

This chain uses TRBV6-2 or TRBV6-3 with TRBJ1-2; D is unresolved. This CDR3 has 14 residues. CDR1 MNHEY and CDR2 SVGEGT come from the germline V gene. The V gene lost 2 bases and the J gene lost 3 bases, with 10 bases spanning the gap. CDR3 protein: CASSYRGGDYGYTF. The CDR3, as DNA: TGTGCCAGCAGTTACCGCGGCGGAGACTATGGCTACACCTTC.

This clone came up a few times. The chain combines TRBV5-4 with TRBJ1-2; D might be TRBD1 (6 bases). Trimming pared 3 bases from V and 2 bases from J, leaving 17 bases between. The germline CDR1 and CDR2 sequences are SGHNT and YYREEE (reference sequence). The length of the CDR3 is 16 residues. The CDR3 protein is CASSSPGGGLNYGYTF. DNA for the CDR3: TGTGCCAGCAGCTCCCCGGGCGGGGGCCTGAACTATGGCTACACCTTC.

V and J are TRBV5-6 and TRBJ1-2; 11 nucleotides agree with TRBD1. The CDR3 length is 14 residues. Losses at the gene ends were 4 bases for V and 4 bases for J; bases not matched to a gene: 3. The germline CDR1 and CDR2 sequences are SGHDT and YYEEEE. The CDR3: CASSGQGAAYGYTF. The CDR3 DNA reads TGTGCCAGCAGCGGACAGGGGGCGGCCTATGGCTACACCTTC.

This chain connects TRBV18 to TRBJ1-3; 7 bases line up with TRBD1. V was clipped by 4 bases and J by 0 bases; unmatched bases: 6. Germline-derived CDR1 and CDR2 are KGHSH and LQKENI. The CDR3 sequence is 16 residues long. The CDR3 DNA sequence: TGTGCCAGCTCACTTGGACAGGCCTACTCTGGAAACACCATATATTTT. Amino acids: CASSLGQAYSGNTIYF.

This clone was detected once. The rearrangement uses TRBV18 and TRBJ1-2; a possible D gene is TRBD1 (6 bases). This CDR3 region has 13 residues. Germline V gene data show CDR1 as KGHSH and CDR2 as LQKENI. V was pared by 6 bases and J by 8 bases, with 16 bases between. This chain's CDR3 is CASSRANQGGYTF. The CDR3 DNA reads TGTGCCAGCTCCAGGGCAAACCAGGGGGGCTACACCTTC. Full variable domain (rest looked up from reference TRBV18 and TRBJ1-2): NAGVMQNPRHLVRRRGQEARLRCSPMKGHSHVYWYRQLPEEGLKFMVYLQKENIIDESGMPKERFSAEFPKEGPSILRIQQVVRGDSAAYFCASSRANQGGYTFGSGTRLTVV.

The chain recombines TRBV3-1 (or the pseudogene TRBV3-2) with TRBJ1-1; a weak D match, TRBD1 (6 bases). Germline CDR1 LGHDT, CDR2 YNNKEL (reference sequence). The CDR3 has 16 amino acids. Trimming shortened V by 4 bases and J by 1 base, and 16 bases separated the two germline ends. This CDR3 reads CASSPEQGSKNTEAFF. The DNA of the CDR3 is TGTGCCAGCAGCCCGGAACAGGGCTCCAAGAACACTGAAGCTTTCTTT.

V is TRBV2 and J is TRBJ2-2, with 14 bases matching TRBD2. Germline CDR1 SNHLY, CDR2 FYNNEI. CDR3 length: 16 residues. V shed 7 bases and J 5 bases; nucleotides not matched to a gene: 6. The CDR3 loop reads CASIPGTSGGTGELFF. The CDR3 DNA sequence: TGTGCCAGCATTCCTGGGACTAGCGGGGGAACCGGGGAGCTGTTTTTT.

The V and J genes are TRBV2 and TRBJ1-5; 11 bases are shared with TRBD1. The trim removed 8 bases at V and 5 bases at J, leaving 2 bases unmatched. Germline V gene data show CDR1 as SNHLY and CDR2 as FYNNEI. This CDR3 is built from 13 residues. The CDR3 nucleotides are TGTGCCAGCGGGGGACAGGGGGATCAGCCCCAGCATTTT. Protein sequence: CASGGQGDQPQHF.

CDR3 amino acids: CASGLARWGQGPNTEAFF. The DNA for the CDR3 is TGTGCTAGTGGTTTGGCTAGATGGGGACAGGGACCGAACACTGAAGCTTTCTTT. The rearrangement uses TRBV12-5 and TRBJ1-1; 9 bases match TRBD1. J lost 1 base, V lost 1 base, and 10 bases had no gene match. Germline V gives CDR1 LGHNT, CDR2 FRNRAP. This CDR3 comprises 18 residues.

The chain's CDR3 is CASSASGGVNTQYF. The CDR3 nucleotides read TGCGCCAGCAGCGCTAGCGGGGGGGTAAATACGCAGTATTTT. The J gene is TRBJ2-3, the V gene TRBV5-1; 12 positions match TRBD2. Germline lookup yields CDR1 SGHRS and CDR2 YFSETQ. The CDR3 covers 14 residues. The trim removed 4 bases at V and 7 bases at J, leaving 4 bases unmatched.